The 5 T cell receptor beta chains below were found in one sample sequenced in a study of blood T cell repertoires in COVID-19. Profiling relied on immunoSEQ multiplex PCR, and the TCRdb table lists in-frame clones only, not all of them. The sample records about 140,000 clones, 75% to 85% being singletons. Specimen: peripheral blood. These TCRs come from a man in his forties or fifties with acute or convalescent COVID-19.

The V gene is TRBV5-6, the J gene TRBJ1-5, with TRBD1 as a possible D gene (5 bases). Germline CDR1 is SGHDT and CDR2 is YYEEEE. V lost 0 bases to trimming and J lost 2 bases, with 6 bases between them. CDR3 length equals 14 residues. The CDR3 region is CASSLAGRNQPQHF. In DNA, the CDR3 is TGTGCCAGCAGCTTGGCAGGGCGCAATCAGCCCCAGCATTTT.

This CDR3 reads CASSLEAAGGQFF. CDR3 DNA sequence: TGTGCCAGCAGCTTAGAGGCGGCGGGGGGGCAGTTCTTC. The chain couples TRBV7-9 to TRBJ2-1; the match to TRBD2 covers 8 bases. The CDR3 has 13 amino acids. After removal of 1 base from V and 12 bases from J, the junction contained 5 bases not matched to a gene. The germline gives CDR1 SEHNR, CDR2 FQNEAQ (reference sequence).

This chain links TRBV9 with TRBJ1-1; D is perhaps TRBD1 (5 bases). Per germline, CDR1 SGDLS and CDR2 YYNGEE. With 7 bases removed from V and 2 bases from J, the gap between germline ends came to 18 bases. The CDR3 is 15 amino acids. The DNA for the CDR3 is TGTGCCAGCCGTAAAACCGACAGCACCAACACTGAAGCTTTCTTT. Protein: CASRKTDSTNTEAFF. Full variable domain (remainder filled in from reference TRBV9 and TRBJ1-1): DSGVTQTPKHLITATGQRVTLRCSPRSGDLSVYWYQQSLDQGLQFLIQYYNGEERAKGNILERFSAQQFPDLHSELNLSSLELGDSALYFCASRKTDSTNTEAFFGQGTRLTVV.

The rearrangement uses TRBV24-1 and TRBJ2-1, with TRBD2 matching over 14 bases. The CDR3 loop spans 17 amino acids. Germline trimming cut 4 bases from V and 8 bases from J; bases unmatched to any gene: 9. The V gene's germline CDR1 is KGHDR and CDR2 SFDVKD. The CDR3 nucleotides are TGTGCCACCAGTGACCGGGGACTAGCGGGAGTGTTCGATGAGCAGTTCTTC. This gives the protein CATSDRGLAGVFDEQFF.

The chain joins TRBV18 to TRBJ2-1; TRBD1 might be the D (5 bases). In germline, CDR1 is KGHSH, CDR2 LQKENI. This CDR3 contains 16 residues. The V end lost 5 bases, the J end lost 6 bases, and 20 bases lay between the germline ends. This CDR3 is CASSILLGSGANEQFF. DNA for the CDR3: TGTGCCAGCTCAATACTTCTTGGTTCTGGGGCCAATGAGCAGTTCTTC.